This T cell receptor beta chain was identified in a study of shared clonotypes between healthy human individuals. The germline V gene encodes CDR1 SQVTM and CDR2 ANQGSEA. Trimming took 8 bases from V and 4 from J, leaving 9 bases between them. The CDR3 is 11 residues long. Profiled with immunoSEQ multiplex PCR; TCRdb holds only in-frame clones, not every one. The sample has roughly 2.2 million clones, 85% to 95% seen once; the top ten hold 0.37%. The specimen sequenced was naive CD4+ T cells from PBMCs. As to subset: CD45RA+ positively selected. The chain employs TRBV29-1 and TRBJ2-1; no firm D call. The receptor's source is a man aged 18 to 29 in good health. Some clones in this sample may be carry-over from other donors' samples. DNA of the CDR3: TGCAGCACCGACCGGTACAATGAGCAGTTCTTC. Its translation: CSTDRYNEQFF.